Listed below are T cell receptor beta chains from one sample, sequenced in a study of human T cells and chemical hapten exposure. TCRdb independently ran MiXCR on the RACE reads; one entry per CDR3 protein. The data contain some 50,000 distinct CDR3 sequences, less than 4.5% of them singletons. Sequencing was done on a sample of whole blood. These receptors were collected from a human donor in good health. Some clones in this sample may be carry-over from other donors' samples. Both conserved end residues are part of each CDR3. A D gene is named only where the DNA matches it firmly. Size tells how often a clone was seen (once, few, many) or the class of an expanded clone, and some rows leave it out.

v_gene	abundance	j_gene	d_gene	CDR3nt	CDR3aa
TRBV27	.	TRBJ2-3	.	TGTGCCAGCAGTTTTGGAGAGACTAAGCAGTATTTT	CASSFGETKQYF
TRBV11-2	many	TRBJ1-2	.	TGTGCCAGCAGCTCTGGGGGAGCCTTCCCCTATGGCTACACCTTC	CASSSGGAFPYGYTF
TRBV12-3/TRBV12-4	many	TRBJ2-3	.	TGTGCCAGCAGCATAGAGCCCGGGCTCACAGATACGCAGTATTTT	CASSIEPGLTDTQYF
TRBV28	.	TRBJ2-5	.	TGTGCCAGCAGTCGGACAGTTTACCAAGAGACCCAGTACTTC	CASSRTVYQETQYF
TRBV6-4	few	TRBJ2-7	.	TGTGCCAGCAGTGACACACCCGGACTTGCCCAGATCTATTCCTACGAGCAGTACTTC	CASSDTPGLAQIYSYEQYF
TRBV12-3/TRBV12-4	many	TRBJ2-5	.	TGTGCCAGCAGTTTCCGTGGGACCCAGTACTTC	CASSFRGTQYF
TRBV20-1	.	TRBJ2-3	TRBD2	TGCAGTGCTCACTGGGTAACTAGCGGACCCACAGATACGCAGTATTTT	CSAHWVTSGPTDTQYF
TRBV5-1	few	TRBJ2-3	.	TGCGCCAGCAGCGAGGGGGAGTTCACAGATACGCAGTATTTT	CASSEGEFTDTQYF
TRBV18	few	TRBJ2-5	.	TGTGCCAGCTCACCACGGGCTACTAAAGAGACCCAGTACTTC	CASSPRATKETQYF
TRBV20-1	many	TRBJ2-7	.	TGCAGTGCTACCCGGACCGAAGACCTCTACGAGCAGTACTTC	CSATRTEDLYEQYF
TRBV30	many	TRBJ1-1	.	TGTGCCTGGAGTTATCCAGGGCAAGCTTTCTTT	CAWSYPGQAFF
TRBV18	few	TRBJ2-3	TRBD1	TGTGCCAGCTCACCACTCGGACAGGGCAATATTGATACGCAGTATTTT	CASSPLGQGNIDTQYF
TRBV12-3/TRBV12-4	few	TRBJ1-1	.	TGTGCCAGCAGTTCCCGGGCAGGGTCAGCTTTCTTT	CASSSRAGSAFF
TRBV5-1	.	TRBJ2-4	.	TGCGCCAGCAGCTTGGACAGGGCCCCCTTGAACGTTCAGTACTTC	CASSLDRAPLNVQYF
TRBV6-5	.	TRBJ2-1	.	TGTGCCAGCAGTTACGATCACAATGAGCAGTTCTTC	CASSYDHNEQFF
TRBV5-1	.	TRBJ2-7	.	TGCGCCAGCGCCCAAGGGGGTAGTGGGACGCCTTCCGAGCAGTACTTC	CASAQGGSGTPSEQYF
TRBV7-8	.	TRBJ2-6	.	TGTGCCAGCAGCTTAGTAGTGGGTGGTCTGGGTGGGGCCAACGTCCTGACTTTC	CASSLVVGGLGGANVLTF
TRBV5-4	many	TRBJ2-2	TRBD2	TGTGCCAGCCGGGGAGCGGCGGGAGGATACACCGGGGAGCTGTTTTTT	CASRGAAGGYTGELFF
TRBV28	many	TRBJ2-7	TRBD2	TGTGCCAGCAGAACACGGACTAGCGGGAGTTACGAGCAGTACTTC	CASRTRTSGSYEQYF
TRBV2	few	TRBJ1-5	.	TGTGCCAGCAGTGAAGCGGGAAAAAGCAATCAGCCCCAGCATTTT	CASSEAGKSNQPQHF
TRBV20-1	many	TRBJ1-6	.	TGCACCCCCTTAGGGCCGCTGAATTCACCCCTCCACTTT	CTPLGPLNSPLHF
TRBV11-2	many	TRBJ1-3	.	TGTGCCAGCAGACATACGACAGTCTCTGGAAACACCATATATTTT	CASRHTTVSGNTIYF
TRBV10-3	many	TRBJ2-3	TRBD2	TGTGCCATCAGAGGCGGACTAGCGGGAGACTCTAGCACAGATACGCAGTATTTT	CAIRGGLAGDSSTDTQYF
TRBV5-1	many	TRBJ2-5	TRBD2	TGCGCCAGCGCGCTGAGCGGGAGGGCCGGTGGGGAGACCCAGTACTTC	CASALSGRAGGETQYF
TRBV4-1	many	TRBJ1-2	TRBD1	TGCGCCAGCAGCCAACCGAAACAGGGGGCCTATGGCTACACCTTC	CASSQPKQGAYGYTF
TRBV7-8	many	TRBJ1-5	TRBD1	TGTGCCAGCAGCTTAGACAGGGTCAGGGACAGGACGCATCAGCCCCAGCATTTT	CASSLDRVRDRTHQPQHF
TRBV2	.	TRBJ1-5	.	TGTGCCAGCAGTGAGCAATGGGGCAGGGGACAGCCCCAGCATTTT	CASSEQWGRGQPQHF
TRBV5-1	.	TRBJ2-3	.	TGCGCCAGCAGCTTGTTAGGTTACACAGATACGCAGTATTTT	CASSLLGYTDTQYF
TRBV12-3/TRBV12-4	.	TRBJ2-1	TRBD2	TGTGCCAGCAACTGGATGGCTAGCGGGAAGCAGTTCTTC	CASNWMASGKQFF
TRBV7-2	many	TRBJ2-1	TRBD2	TGTGCCAGCAGCCTGACTAGCGGGAACTACAATGAGCAGTTCTTC	CASSLTSGNYNEQFF
TRBV6-1	.	TRBJ1-5	TRBD1	TGTGCCAGCAGGGACAGGGCGAGCAATCAGCCCCAGCATTTT	CASRDRASNQPQHF
TRBV3-1	many	TRBJ2-3	TRBD2	TGTGCCAGCAGCCCCCGGCTAGCGGGAGGGCCGGGCACAGATACGCAGTATTTT	CASSPRLAGGPGTDTQYF
TRBV3-1	many	TRBJ2-7	.	TGTGCCAGCAGCCAAGTCCCGTCTAGCTCCTACGAGCAGTACTTC	CASSQVPSSSYEQYF
TRBV10-3	.	TRBJ2-5	.	TGTGCCATCAGTGGAGGGAGCGCACAAGAGACCCAGTACTTC	CAISGGSAQETQYF
TRBV9	many	TRBJ2-1	.	TGTGCCAGCAGCTCCCCCCGGGACAATGAGCAGTTCTTC	CASSSPRDNEQFF
TRBV3-1	.	TRBJ2-1	TRBD1	TGTGCCAGCAGCCTATTCCGAGGAGGCCAGGGGGATGAGCAGTTCTTC	CASSLFRGGQGDEQFF
TRBV19	many	TRBJ2-6	.	TGTGCCAGTAATTTAAGGCAGGGCATCTCTGGGGCCAACGTCCTGACTTTC	CASNLRQGISGANVLTF
TRBV28	.	TRBJ2-3	TRBD2	TGTGCCAGCAGTCTGGGGAGGGGCACAGATACGCAGTATTTT	CASSLGRGTDTQYF
TRBV28	few	TRBJ1-1	.	TGTGCCAGCAGTTTAATTAGGGGGAACACTGAAGCTTTCTTT	CASSLIRGNTEAFF
TRBV5-1	.	TRBJ1-2	TRBD1	TGCGCCAGCAGCCCACGACAGGGGTATGGCTACACCTTC	CASSPRQGYGYTF
TRBV12-3/TRBV12-4	.	TRBJ1-6	.	TGTGCCAGCAGGCTAGGGGGAGAGAATTCACCCCTCCACTTT	CASRLGGENSPLHF